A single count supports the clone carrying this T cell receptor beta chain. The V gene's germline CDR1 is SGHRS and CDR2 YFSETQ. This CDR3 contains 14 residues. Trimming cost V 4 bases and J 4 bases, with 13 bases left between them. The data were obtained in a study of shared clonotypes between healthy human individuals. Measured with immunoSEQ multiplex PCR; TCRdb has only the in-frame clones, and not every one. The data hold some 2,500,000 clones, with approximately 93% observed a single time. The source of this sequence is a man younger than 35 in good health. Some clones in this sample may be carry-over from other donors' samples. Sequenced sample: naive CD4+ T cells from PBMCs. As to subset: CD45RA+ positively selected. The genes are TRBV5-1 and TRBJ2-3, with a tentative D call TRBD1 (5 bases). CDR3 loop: CASSQQGGSDTQYF. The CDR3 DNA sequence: TGCGCCAGCAGCCAGCAGGGTGGTTCAGATACGCAGTATTTT.